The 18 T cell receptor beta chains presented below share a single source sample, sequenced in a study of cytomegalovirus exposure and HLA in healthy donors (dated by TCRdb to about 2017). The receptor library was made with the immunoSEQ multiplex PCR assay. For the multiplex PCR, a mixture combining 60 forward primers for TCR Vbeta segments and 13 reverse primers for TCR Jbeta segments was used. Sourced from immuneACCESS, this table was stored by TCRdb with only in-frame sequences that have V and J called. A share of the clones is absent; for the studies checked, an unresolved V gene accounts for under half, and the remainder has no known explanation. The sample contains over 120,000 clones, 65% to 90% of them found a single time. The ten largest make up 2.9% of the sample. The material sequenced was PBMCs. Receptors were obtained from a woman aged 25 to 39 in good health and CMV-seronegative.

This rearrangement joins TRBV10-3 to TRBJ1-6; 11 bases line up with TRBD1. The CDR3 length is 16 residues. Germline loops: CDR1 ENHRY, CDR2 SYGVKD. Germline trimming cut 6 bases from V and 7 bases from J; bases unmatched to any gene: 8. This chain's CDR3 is CAISRTGTGGNSPLHF. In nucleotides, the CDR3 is TGTGCCATCAGCCGTACCGGGACAGGGGGGAATTCACCCCTCCACTTT.

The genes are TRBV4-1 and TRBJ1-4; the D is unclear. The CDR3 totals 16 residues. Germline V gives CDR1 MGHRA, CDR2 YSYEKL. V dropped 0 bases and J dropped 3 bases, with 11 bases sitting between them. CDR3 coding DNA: TGCGCCAGCAGCCAAGAGGAGGGAGCCCCTAATGAAAAACTGTTTTTT. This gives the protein CASSQEEGAPNEKLFF.

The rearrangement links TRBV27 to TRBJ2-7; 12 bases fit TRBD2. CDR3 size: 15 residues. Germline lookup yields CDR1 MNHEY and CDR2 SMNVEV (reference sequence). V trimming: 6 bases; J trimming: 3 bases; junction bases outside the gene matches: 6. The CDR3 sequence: CASRSGLAGLYEQYF. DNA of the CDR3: TGTGCCAGCAGGAGTGGACTAGCGGGACTCTACGAGCAGTACTTC.

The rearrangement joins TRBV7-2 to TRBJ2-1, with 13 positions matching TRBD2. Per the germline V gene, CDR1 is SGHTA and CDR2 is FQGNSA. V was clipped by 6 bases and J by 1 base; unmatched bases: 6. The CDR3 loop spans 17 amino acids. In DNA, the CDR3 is TGTGCCAGCAGGTCAACTAGCGGGGGGGTTTCCTACAATGAGCAGTTCTTC. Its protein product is CASRSTSGGVSYNEQFF.

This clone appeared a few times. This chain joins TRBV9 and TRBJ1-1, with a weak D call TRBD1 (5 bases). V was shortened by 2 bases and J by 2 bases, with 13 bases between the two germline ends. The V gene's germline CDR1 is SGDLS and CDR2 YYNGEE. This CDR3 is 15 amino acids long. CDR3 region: CASSVVSRVNTEAFF. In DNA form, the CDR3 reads TGTGCCAGCAGCGTCGTATCCAGGGTAAACACTGAAGCTTTCTTT.

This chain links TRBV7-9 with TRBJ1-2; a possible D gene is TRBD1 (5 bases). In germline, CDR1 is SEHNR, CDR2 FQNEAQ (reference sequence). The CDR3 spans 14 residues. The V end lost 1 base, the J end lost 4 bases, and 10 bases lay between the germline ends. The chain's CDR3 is CASSLDTGSYGYTF. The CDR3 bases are TGTGCCAGCAGCTTAGATACAGGATCCTATGGCTACACCTTC.

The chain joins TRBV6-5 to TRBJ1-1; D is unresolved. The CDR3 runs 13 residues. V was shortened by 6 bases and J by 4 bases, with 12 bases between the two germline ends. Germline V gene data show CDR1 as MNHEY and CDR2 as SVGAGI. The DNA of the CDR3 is TGTGCCAGCAGGTCTCTGCGGAGCACTGAAGCTTTCTTT. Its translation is CASRSLRSTEAFF.

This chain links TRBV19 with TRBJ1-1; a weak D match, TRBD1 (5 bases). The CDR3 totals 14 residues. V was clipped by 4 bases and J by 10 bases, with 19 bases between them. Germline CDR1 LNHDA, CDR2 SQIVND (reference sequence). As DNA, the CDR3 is TGTGCCAGTAGTACTGCGGGACGGAGTACGGTAGCTTTCTTT. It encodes CASSTAGRSTVAFF.

As DNA, the CDR3 is TGTGCCAGCAGTGACCAATTCCAACAGAGCACAGATACGCAGTATTTT. As protein: CASSDQFQQSTDTQYF. The rearrangement links TRBV6-4 to TRBJ2-3, with unresolved D. The CDR3 covers 16 residues. The V gene lost 2 bases and the J gene lost 0 bases, with 12 bases spanning the gap. In germline, CDR1 is MRHNA, CDR2 SNTAGT.

CDR3 sequence reads: CASSPSGGAFPYEQYF. Here the CDR3 DNA reads TGTGCCAGTAGCCCCTCGGGGGGCGCATTCCCCTACGAGCAGTACTTC. The rearrangement joins TRBV19 to TRBJ2-7, with D perhaps matching TRBD2 (7 bases). Germline values: CDR1 LNHDA, CDR2 SQIVND (reference sequence). V was shortened by 6 bases and J by 2 bases, with 20 bases between the two germline ends. This CDR3 is built from 16 residues.

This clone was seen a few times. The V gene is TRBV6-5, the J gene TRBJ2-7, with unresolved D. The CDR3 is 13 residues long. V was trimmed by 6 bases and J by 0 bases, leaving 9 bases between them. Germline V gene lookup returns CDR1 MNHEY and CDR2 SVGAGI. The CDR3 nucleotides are TGTGCCAGCAGGACTTTAAGCTCCTACGAGCAGTACTTC. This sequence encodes CASRTLSSYEQYF.

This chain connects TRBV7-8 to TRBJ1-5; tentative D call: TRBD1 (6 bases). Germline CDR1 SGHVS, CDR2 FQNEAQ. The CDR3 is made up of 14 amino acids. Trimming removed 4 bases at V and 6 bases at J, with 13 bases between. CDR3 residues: CASSSPGVSQPQHF. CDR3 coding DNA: TGTGCCAGCAGCTCCCCAGGGGTCAGTCAGCCCCAGCATTTT.

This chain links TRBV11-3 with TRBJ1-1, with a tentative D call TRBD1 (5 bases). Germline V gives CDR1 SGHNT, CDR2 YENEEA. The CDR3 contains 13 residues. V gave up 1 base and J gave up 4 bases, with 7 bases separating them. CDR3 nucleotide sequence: TGTGCCAGCAGCTTAGTCAGGGCCACTGAAGCTTTCTTT. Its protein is CASSLVRATEAFF.

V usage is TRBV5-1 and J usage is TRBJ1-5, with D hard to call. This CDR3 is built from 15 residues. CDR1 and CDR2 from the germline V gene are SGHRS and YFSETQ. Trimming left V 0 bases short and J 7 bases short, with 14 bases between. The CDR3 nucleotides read TGCGCCAGCAGCTTGGAGCCCGGGAGGGTGCAGCCCCAGCATTTT. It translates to CASSLEPGRVQPQHF.

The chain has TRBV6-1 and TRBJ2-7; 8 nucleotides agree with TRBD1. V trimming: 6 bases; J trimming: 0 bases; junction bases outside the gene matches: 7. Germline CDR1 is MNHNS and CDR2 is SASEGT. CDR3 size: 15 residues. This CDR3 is CASSLGQDISYEQYF. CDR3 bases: TGTGCCAGCAGCCTGGGACAGGATATCTCCTACGAGCAGTACTTC.

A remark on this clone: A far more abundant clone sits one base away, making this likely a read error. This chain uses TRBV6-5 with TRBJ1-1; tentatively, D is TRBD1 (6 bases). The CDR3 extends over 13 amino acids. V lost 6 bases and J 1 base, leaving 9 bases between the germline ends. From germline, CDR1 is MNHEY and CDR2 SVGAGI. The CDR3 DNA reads TGTGCCAGCAGGGAACAGGGGAACACTGAAGCTTTCTTT. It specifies CASREQGNTEAFF.

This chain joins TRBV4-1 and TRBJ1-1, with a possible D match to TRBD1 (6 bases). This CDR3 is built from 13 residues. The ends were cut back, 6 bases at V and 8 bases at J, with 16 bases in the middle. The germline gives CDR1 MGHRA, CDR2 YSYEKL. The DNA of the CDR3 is TGCGCCAGCAGACGGACAGCAAACGAGGAAGCTTTCTTT. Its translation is CASRRTANEEAFF.

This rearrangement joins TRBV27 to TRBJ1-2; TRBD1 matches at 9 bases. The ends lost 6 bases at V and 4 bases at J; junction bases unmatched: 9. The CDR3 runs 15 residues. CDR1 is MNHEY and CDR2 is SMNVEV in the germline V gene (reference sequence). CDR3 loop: CASRRWDRVGYGYTF. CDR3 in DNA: TGTGCCAGCAGGCGCTGGGACAGGGTTGGCTATGGCTACACCTTC.